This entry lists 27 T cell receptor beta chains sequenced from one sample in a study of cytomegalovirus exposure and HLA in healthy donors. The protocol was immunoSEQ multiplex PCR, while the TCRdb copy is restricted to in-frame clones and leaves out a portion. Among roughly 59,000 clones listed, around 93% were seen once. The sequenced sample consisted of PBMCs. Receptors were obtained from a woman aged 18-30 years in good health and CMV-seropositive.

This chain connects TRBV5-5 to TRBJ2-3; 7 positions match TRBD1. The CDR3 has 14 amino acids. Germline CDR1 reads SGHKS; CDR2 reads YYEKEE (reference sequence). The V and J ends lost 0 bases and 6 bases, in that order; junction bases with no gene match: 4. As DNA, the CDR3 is TGTGCCAGCAGCTTGGACAGGGGCCTGGATACGCAGTATTTT. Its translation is CASSLDRGLDTQYF. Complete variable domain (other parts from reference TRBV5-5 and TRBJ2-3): DAGVTQSPTHLIKTRGQQVTLRCSPISGHKSVSWYQQVLGQGPQFIFQYYEKEERGRGNFPDRFSARQFPNYSSELNVNALLLGDSALYLCASSLDRGLDTQYFGPGTRLTVL.

The CDR3: CASTTLAENTGELFF. Here the CDR3 DNA reads TGCGCCAGCACCACACTAGCGGAAAACACCGGGGAGCTGTTTTTT. The chain joins TRBV4-1 to TRBJ2-2, with 8 bases aligning to TRBD2. CDR1 is MGHRA and CDR2 is YSYEKL in the germline V gene. With V trimmed by 7 bases and J by 2 bases, 6 bases remained unmatched. The CDR3 contains 15 residues.

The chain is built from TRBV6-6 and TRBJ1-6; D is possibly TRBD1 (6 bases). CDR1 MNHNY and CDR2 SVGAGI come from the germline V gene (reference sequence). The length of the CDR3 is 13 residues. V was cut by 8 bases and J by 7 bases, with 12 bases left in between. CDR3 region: CASGGAHNSPLHF. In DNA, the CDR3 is TGTGCCAGCGGGGGGGCTCACAATTCACCCCTCCACTTT.

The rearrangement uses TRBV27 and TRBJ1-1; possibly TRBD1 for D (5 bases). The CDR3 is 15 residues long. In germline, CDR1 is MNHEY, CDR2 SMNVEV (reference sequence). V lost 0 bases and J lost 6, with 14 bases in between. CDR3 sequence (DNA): TGTGCCAGCAGTTTATCGGACACCCCAGGCGCTGAAGCTTTCTTT. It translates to CASSLSDTPGAEAFF.

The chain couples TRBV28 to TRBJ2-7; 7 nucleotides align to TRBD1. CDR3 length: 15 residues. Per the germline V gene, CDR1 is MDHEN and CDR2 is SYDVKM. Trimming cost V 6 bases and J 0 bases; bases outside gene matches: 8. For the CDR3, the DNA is TGTGCCAGCAGACAGACAGGGCCGAGCTCCTACGAGCAGTACTTC. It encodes CASRQTGPSSYEQYF.

The CDR3 DNA reads TGTGCCAGCAGCCTCGACAGGGGAAGTTCACCCCTCCACTTT. It encodes CASSLDRGSSPLHF. The chain carries TRBV7-9 and TRBJ1-6; 8 positions match TRBD1. Trimming removed 5 bases from V and 9 bases from J; junction bases left unmatched: 6. CDR1 and CDR2 (germline): SEHNR, FQNEAQ (reference sequence). This CDR3 region has 14 residues.

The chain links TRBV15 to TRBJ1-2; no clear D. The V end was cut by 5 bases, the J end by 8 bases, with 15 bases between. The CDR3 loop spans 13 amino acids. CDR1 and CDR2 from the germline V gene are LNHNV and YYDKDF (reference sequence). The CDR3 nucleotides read TGTGCCACCAGCGGACGCGCGAGGGAGGGCTACACCTTC. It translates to CATSGRAREGYTF.

In DNA form, the CDR3 reads TGTGCCAGCAGTTTAAGCACAGGGGGATCCTACGAGCAGTACTTC. Protein: CASSLSTGGSYEQYF. The chain uses TRBV28 and TRBJ2-7; TRBD1 agrees at 8 bases. Germline CDR1 reads MDHEN; CDR2 reads SYDVKM. The CDR3 is made up of 15 amino acids. Trimming removed 2 bases from V and 1 base from J; junction bases left unmatched: 4.

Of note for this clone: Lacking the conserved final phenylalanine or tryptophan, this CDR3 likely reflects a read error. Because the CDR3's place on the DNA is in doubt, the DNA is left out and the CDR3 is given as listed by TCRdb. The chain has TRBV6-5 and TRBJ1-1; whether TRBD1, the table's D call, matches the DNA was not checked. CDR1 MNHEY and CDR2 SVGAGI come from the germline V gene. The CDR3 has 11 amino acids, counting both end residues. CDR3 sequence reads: CASSYSVCTGC.

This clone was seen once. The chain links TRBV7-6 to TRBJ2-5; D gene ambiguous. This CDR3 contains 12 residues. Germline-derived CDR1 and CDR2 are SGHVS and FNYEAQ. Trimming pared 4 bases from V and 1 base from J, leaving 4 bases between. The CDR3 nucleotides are TGTGCCAGCAGCTCTCGCCAAGAGACCCAGTACTTC. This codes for CASSSRQETQYF.

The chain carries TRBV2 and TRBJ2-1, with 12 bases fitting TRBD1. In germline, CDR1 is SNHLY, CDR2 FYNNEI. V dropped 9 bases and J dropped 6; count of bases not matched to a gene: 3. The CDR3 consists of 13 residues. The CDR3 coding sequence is TGTGCCAGAGGGACAGGGGGCCTCAATGAGCAGTTCTTC. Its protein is CARGTGGLNEQFF.

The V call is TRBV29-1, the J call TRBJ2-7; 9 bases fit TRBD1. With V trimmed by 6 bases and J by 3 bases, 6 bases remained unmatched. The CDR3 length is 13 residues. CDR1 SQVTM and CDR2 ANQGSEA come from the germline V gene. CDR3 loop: CSVEGQGNYEQYF. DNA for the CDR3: TGCAGCGTCGAGGGACAGGGTAACTACGAGCAGTACTTC.

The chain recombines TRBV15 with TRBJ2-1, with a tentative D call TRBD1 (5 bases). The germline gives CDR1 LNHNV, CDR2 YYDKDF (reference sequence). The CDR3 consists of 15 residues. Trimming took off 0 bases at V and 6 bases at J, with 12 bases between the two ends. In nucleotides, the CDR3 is TGTGCCACCAGCAGAGATCTAAGGGGTAGCAATGAGCAGTTCTTC. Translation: CATSRDLRGSNEQFF.

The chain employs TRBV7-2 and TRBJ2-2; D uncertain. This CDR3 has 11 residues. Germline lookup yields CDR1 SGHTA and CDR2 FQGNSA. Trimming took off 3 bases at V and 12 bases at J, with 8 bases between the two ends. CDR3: CASSFVEKLFF. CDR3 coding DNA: TGTGCCAGCAGCTTTGTAGAAAAGCTGTTTTTT.

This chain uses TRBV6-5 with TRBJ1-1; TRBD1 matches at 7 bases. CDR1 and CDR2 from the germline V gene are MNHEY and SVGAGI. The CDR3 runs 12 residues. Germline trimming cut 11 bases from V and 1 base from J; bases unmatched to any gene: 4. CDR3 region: CAVQGRNTEAFF. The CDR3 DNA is TGTGCCGTACAGGGGAGGAACACTGAAGCTTTCTTT.

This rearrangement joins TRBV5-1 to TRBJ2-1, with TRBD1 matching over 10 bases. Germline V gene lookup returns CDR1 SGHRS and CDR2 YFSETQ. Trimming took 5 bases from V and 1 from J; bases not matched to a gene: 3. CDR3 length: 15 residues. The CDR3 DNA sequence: TGCGCCAGCAGTGGGGGACAGGGGTCCTACAATGAGCAGTTCTTC. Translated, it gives CASSGGQGSYNEQFF. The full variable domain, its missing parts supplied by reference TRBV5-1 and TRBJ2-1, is KAGVTQTPRYLIKTRGQQVTLSCSPISGHRSVSWYQQTPGQGLQFLFEYFSETQRNKGNFPGRFSGRQFSNSRSEMNVSTLELGDSALYLCASSGGQGSYNEQFFGPGTRLTVL.

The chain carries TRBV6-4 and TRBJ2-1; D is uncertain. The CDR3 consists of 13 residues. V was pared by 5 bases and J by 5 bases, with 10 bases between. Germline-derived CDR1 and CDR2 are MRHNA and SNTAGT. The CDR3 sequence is CASSPRGDNEQFF. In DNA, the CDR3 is TGTGCCAGCAGTCCCCGAGGAGACAATGAGCAGTTCTTC.

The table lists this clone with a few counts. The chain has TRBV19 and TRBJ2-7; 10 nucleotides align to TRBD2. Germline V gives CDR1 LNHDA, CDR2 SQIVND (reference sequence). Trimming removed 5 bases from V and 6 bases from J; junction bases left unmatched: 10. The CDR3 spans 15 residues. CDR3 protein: CASSSRVAGGREQYF. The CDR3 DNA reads TGTGCCAGTAGTTCCCGTGTAGCGGGAGGTCGCGAGCAGTACTTC.

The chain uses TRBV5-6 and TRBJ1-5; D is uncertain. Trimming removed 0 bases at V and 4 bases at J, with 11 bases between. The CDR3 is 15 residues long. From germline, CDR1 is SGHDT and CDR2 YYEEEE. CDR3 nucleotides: TGTGCCAGCAGCTTGGCCGCAAAGGAGAATCAGCCCCAGCATTTT. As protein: CASSLAAKENQPQHF.

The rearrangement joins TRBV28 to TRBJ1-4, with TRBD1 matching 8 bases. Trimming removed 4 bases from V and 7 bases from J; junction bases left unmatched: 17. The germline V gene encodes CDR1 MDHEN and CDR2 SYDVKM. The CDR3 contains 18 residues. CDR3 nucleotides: TGTGCCAGCAGTTCACCACCGGGACAGGTTTTAGATTTTGAAAAACTGTTTTTT. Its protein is CASSSPPGQVLDFEKLFF.

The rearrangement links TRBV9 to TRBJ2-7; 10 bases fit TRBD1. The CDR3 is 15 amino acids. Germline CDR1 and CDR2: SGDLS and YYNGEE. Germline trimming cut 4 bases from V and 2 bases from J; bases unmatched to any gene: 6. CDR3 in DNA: TGTGCCAGCAGCCCCGACAGGGGGCTCCCCTACGAGCAGTACTTC. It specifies CASSPDRGLPYEQYF.

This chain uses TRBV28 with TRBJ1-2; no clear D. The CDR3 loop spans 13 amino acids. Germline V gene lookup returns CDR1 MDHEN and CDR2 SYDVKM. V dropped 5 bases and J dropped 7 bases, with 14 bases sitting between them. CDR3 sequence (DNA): TGTGCCAGCAGTCCCGGGAGGGCCGGTGGCTACACCTTC. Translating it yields CASSPGRAGGYTF.

The CDR3 loop reads CASSLGQASTDTQYF. The CDR3, as DNA: TGTGCCAGCAGCTTAGGACAGGCTAGCACAGATACGCAGTATTTT. This chain uses TRBV7-3 with TRBJ2-3, with 7 bases aligning to TRBD1. V trimming: 2 bases; J trimming: 0 bases; junction bases outside the gene matches: 2. From germline, CDR1 is SGHTA and CDR2 FQGTGA. This CDR3 spans 15 amino acids.

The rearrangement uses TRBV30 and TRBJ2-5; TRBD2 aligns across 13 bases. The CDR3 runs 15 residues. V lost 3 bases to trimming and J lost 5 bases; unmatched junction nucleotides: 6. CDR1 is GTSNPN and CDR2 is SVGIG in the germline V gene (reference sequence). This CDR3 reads CAWSYTSGGAETQYF. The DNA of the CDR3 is TGTGCCTGGAGCTACACTAGCGGGGGGGCGGAGACCCAGTACTTC.

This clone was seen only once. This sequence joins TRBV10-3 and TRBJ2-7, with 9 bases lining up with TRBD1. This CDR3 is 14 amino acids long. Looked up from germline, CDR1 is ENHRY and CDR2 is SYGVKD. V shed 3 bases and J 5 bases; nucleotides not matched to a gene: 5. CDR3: CAISDTGGVHEQYF. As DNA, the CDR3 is TGTGCCATCAGTGATACAGGGGGCGTCCACGAGCAGTACTTC.

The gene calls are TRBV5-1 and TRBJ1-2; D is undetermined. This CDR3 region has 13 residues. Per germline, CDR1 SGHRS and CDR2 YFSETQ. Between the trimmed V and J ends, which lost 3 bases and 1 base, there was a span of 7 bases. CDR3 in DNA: TGCGCCAGCAGCTCGAACAGTAACTATGGCTACACCTTC. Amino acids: CASSSNSNYGYTF.

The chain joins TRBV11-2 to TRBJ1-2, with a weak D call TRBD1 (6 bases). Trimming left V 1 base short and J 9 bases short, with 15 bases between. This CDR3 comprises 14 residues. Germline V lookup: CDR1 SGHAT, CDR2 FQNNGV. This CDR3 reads CASSLGGGYSSYTF. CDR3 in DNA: TGTGCCAGCAGCTTAGGGGGGGGCTATAGCAGCTACACCTTC.